This passage covers 2 T cell receptor beta chains from one sample sequenced in a study of T cell responses to AZD1222 COVID-19 vaccine. Sequencing used immunoSEQ multiplex PCR; TCRdb keeps in-frame clones, though not all of them. The sample carries 180,000 or so clones, 88% recorded once. The sequencing used peripheral blood, collected 28 days after the second AZD1222 dose. These receptor sequences come from an adult who received the AZD1222 COVID-19 vaccine.

This chain links TRBV10-1 with TRBJ1-2; the D is unclear. The CDR3 loop spans 13 amino acids. V was cut by 6 bases and J by 4 bases, with 12 bases left in between. Germline lookup yields CDR1 WNHNN and CDR2 SYGVQD (reference sequence). CDR3 amino acids: CASRRVGIYGYTF. The DNA for the CDR3 is TGCGCCAGCAGGAGGGTAGGGATCTATGGCTACACCTTC.

V gene TRBV3-1 (or the pseudogene TRBV3-2) combines with J gene TRBJ2-5; 8 bases agree with TRBD1. The junction had 10 bases not matched to a gene; V was cut back by 6 bases and J by 7 bases. CDR3 length equals 14 residues. The germline CDR1 and CDR2 sequences are LGHDT and YNNKEL (reference sequence). CDR3 DNA: TGTGCCAGCAGTAACAGGGGGGACCCCAGGACCCAGTACTTC. Amino acids: CASSNRGDPRTQYF.